What follows is one TCR beta chain and its context. This clone's antigen is unknown. Nothing much larger sits one base from this clone, and base qualities are not available. The data were obtained in a study of radiation and T cells in renal cell carcinoma (dated by TCRdb to 2018 to 2020). Some background on the complete study: A total of 50 or so samples underwent TCR beta sequencing, made up of some 26 tumors and roughly 27 peripheral blood samples. Across all 55 or so samples, under 5,000,000 unique CDR3 nucleotide sequences, encoding 2,658,974 unique CDR3 amino acid sequences, were identified.

Overall study outcomes, separate from this receptor: Compared with controls, irradiated tumors had higher TCR clonality, as the top 100 clonotypes made up an average of about 54% of the repertoire, versus approximately 45% in nephrectomy-only tumors. With a single-armed trial design, the study had no way to address how radiation dose or scheduling affects the TCR repertoire. Only small tumor regions of 0.9 to 1 g were available, so intratumoral heterogeneity was not captured. Irradiated tumors contained more dominant CDR3 motifs, and these motifs occupied a larger share of the repertoire than in control tumors.

TCR beta libraries were generated from genomic DNA with the immunoSEQ kit, following the manufacturer's recommendations. Library preparation used a first multiplex PCR with proprietary primers, then a second PCR adding unique barcodes, with bead cleanups after each round. A positive control reaction and a negative control reaction, both provided in the kit, were run with every batch of samples. The final libraries were assessed on an Agilent 4200 TapeStation D1000 ScreenTape, pooled by volume, and quantified by qPCR. Sequencing ran on an Illumina NextSeq500 with a MidOutput 150-cycle cartridge, using 156 Read1 and 15 Index1 cycles with kit custom primers. The pooled library was loaded at around 1 pM with approximately 18% PhiX control spiked in. Per the original workflow: The vendor-processed data were analyzed in R, and a clonotype was defined as all T cells that share the same CDR3 nucleotide sequence. In the clone abundance analyses, frequencies in each sample were normalized to that sample's 10,000 most abundant clones. Public T cell clones, which averaged fewer than five per sample, were removed prior to analysis. The dominant motif analysis was done with ImmunoMap using the PAM10 matrix, a gap penalty of 30, and a homology threshold of 0.3, and motifs with a cumulative frequency of at least 0.01 were considered dominant. TCRdb provides this immuneACCESS table in a form limited to in-frame rearrangements. Some clones are lacking; in checked studies, under half of them reflect an unresolved V gene, and why the rest are absent is not known. V and J calls and clone size come straight from that table; D and trimming were deduced from the DNA. The sample contains 15,000 or so clones, more than 55% of them found a single time. About 10% of the sample goes to the ten largest clones.

The cysteine opens and the phenylalanine closes a CDR3 of 12 amino acids. The retained sequence is limited to the CDR3, 36 bases, with the frame set at the first base. The germline V gene provides CDR1 SNHLY and CDR2 FYNNEI. V loses 2 bases, J loses 4 bases, and the germline ends lie 5 bases apart. Reading the label with the study, this specimen's time point is: tumor resected at nephrectomy. Per the publication, the treatment or condition label means: treatment-naive control, cytoreductive nephrectomy. Control tumors were obtained from treatment-naive renal cell carcinoma patients in whom cytoreductive nephrectomy was performed without prior radiation. Renal cell carcinoma with clear cell pathology was present in all patients. Control tumors used for TCR sequencing came from 4 females and under twelve males, resected 2011 to 2014, with median age approximately 52 years (range roughly 40 to 85). Tumor processing involved mechanical dissociation, digestion with collagenase/hyaluronidase at 37 degrees C, handling in gentleMACS C tubes, and storage in liquid nitrogen. Genomic DNA for TCR sequencing was prepared using the QIAamp DNA Blood Mini Kit (Qiagen). Only samples passing all quality control checks were included in the analyses.

This TCR was recovered from a man aged 35 to 55 with renal cell carcinoma. Sequencing used tumor tissue, obtained from a patient whose treatment was nephrectomy without radiotherapy. The V gene is TRBV2 and the J gene is TRBJ2-5, with no reliable assignment of the D segment. CDR3 sequence: CASSERRETQYF. In nucleotide form, the sequence is TGTGCCAGCAGTGAACGCCGAGAGACCCAGTACTTC. The CDR3 plus the reference TRBV2 and TRBJ2-5 genes for the other parts give the full variable domain: EPEVTQTPSHQVTQMGQEVILRCVPISNHLYFYWYRQILGQKVEFLVSFYNNEISEKSEIFDDQFSVERPDGSNFTLKIRSTKLEDSAMYFCASSERRETQYFGPGTRLLVL.